This T cell receptor (beta chain) came from a study of blood T cell repertoires in COVID-19. The V end lost 5 bases, the J end lost 7 bases, and 17 bases lay between the germline ends. CDR3 length: 14 residues. CDR1 SGHTA and CDR2 FQGNSA come from the germline V gene. Repertoires were generated with immunoSEQ multiplex PCR, while TCRdb's copy carries only in-frame clones and drops some. The sample includes fewer than 250,000 clones, approximately 86% of them seen just once. The clonotype comes from a man between 60 and 75 years old with acute or convalescent COVID-19. This rearrangement joins TRBV7-2 to TRBJ1-2; weak D call: TRBD1 (6 bases). Sequenced: peripheral blood. In DNA, the CDR3 is TGTGCCAGCAGCACGCCCGGGGGGCGAGGTGGCTACACCTTC. This codes for CASSTPGGRGGYTF.